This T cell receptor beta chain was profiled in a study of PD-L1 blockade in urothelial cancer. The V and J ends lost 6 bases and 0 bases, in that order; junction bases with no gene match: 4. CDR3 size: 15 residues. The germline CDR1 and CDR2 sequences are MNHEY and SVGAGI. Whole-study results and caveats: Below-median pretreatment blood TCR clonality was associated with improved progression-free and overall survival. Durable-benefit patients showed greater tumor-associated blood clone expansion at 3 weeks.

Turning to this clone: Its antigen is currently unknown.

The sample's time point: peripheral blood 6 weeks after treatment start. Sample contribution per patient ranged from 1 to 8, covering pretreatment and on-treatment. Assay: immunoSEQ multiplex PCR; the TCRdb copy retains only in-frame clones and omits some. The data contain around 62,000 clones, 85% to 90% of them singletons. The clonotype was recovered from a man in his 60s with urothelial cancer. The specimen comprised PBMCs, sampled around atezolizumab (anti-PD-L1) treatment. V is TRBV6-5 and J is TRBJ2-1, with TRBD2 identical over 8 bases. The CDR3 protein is CASSRTSGSYNEQFF. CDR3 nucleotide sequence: TGTGCCAGCAGCCGTACTAGCGGCTCCTACAATGAGCAGTTCTTC.